This entry is about one TCR beta chain. This clonotype was counted a few times. Its cognate antigen has yet to be identified. No much larger clonotype is one base removed from it; base qualities were not supplied. The time point label here, explained by the study, means: persistent/refractory GD, antithyroid drugs over 5 years with positive TRAb. RNA was extracted from PBMCs in TRIzol for both TCR sequencing and RNA sequencing. Graves' disease was diagnosed according to American Thyroid Association guidelines. Patients for the study were recruited at an endocrinology department in Xi'an, China. From each patient, 7.5 to 9.5 milliliters of peripheral blood was collected into an EDTA anticoagulant tube. Ficoll Paque Plus density gradient separation was used to isolate PBMCs, and no further T cell sorting was done. An Agilent 2100 Bioanalyzer and agarose gel were used to check RNA quality, while a NanoDrop 2000 measured RNA concentration.

The data were taken from a study of regulatory T cells in long-lasting Graves disease (dated by TCRdb to about 2021). As for the study more broadly: To count as having persistent Graves' disease, a patient had to have received antithyroid drug treatment for over 5 years with TSH receptor autoantibodies remaining persistently positive. Persistent Graves' disease patients were compared with newly diagnosed Graves' disease patients by peripheral blood TCR sequencing and RNA sequencing. The study was registered as a clinical trial and conducted in China. A total of roughly 35 samples underwent TCR sequencing: around 13 from persistent and about 20 from newly diagnosed Graves' disease patients. In the clinical cohort, patients with persistent Graves' disease had used antithyroid drugs for an average of around ten years.

The CDR3 contains 13 residues, cysteine and phenylalanine counted. This entry keeps only the CDR3 DNA: 39 bases, framed from base 1. Reading the germline V gene (reference sequence) gives CDR1 MNHEY and CDR2 SMNVEV. V and J are trimmed by 3 bases and 8 bases, and the gene matches miss 4 bases of the junction. Results the study describes overall, beyond this receptor: Only the TCR beta chain was sequenced and analyzed. Preferential use of TRBV28, TRBJ1-2 and TRBJ2-5 was observed in persistent disease, whereas TRBV20-1 and TRBJ2-1 were favored in newly diagnosed disease. A larger number of public clonotypes was shared among persistent patients (about 2,700) than among newly diagnosed patients (around 970). Lower TCR Shannon entropy and fewer highly expanded clones were observed in persistent Graves' disease patients than in newly diagnosed patients, which suggested clonal expansion. As a limitation, the authors acknowledged that the small sample size may reduce accuracy. Peripheral blood alone was examined, since thyroid tissue, which constituted the primary lesion, could not be accessed.

Library preparation used multiplex PCR. Sequencer: Illumina HiSeq 4000. TCR beta libraries were built with iRepertoire HTBI primers and Arm-PCR amplification of CDR3 regions. Before sequencing, the PCR products went through gel purification. The study's processing was this. A total of roughly 67 TRBV and approximately 13 TRBJ segments were identified across samples and were used for gene usage analysis of CDR3 amino acid clonotypes. Filtered high-quality paired reads were merged into contigs using COPE and FqMerger. BLAST was used to align contigs to IMGT TRBV, TRBD and TRBJ reference genes, and CDR3 was defined according to IMGT. Clonotypes above 0.1% frequency were classified as highly expanded clones. Shannon entropy was used to measure repertoire diversity, and the Gini coefficient was used to measure V-J evenness. A clonotype was considered public if more than one individual shared it. TCRdb handled the public reads itself, with Q25 trimming in fastp and clone calling in MiXCR, and kept productive beta chains. Each record represents a unique CDR3 protein, reported with the most common genes and DNA among its rows. TCRdb's processing, not the authors' own work, is the source of the V and J calls. Within this sample are 400,000 to 500,000 distinct CDR3 sequences, with 20% to 25% of them counted one time only. Over 11% of the sample is held by the ten biggest clonotypes.

The sample in question was peripheral blood mononuclear cells (PBMCs), obtained when the disease was refractory, from a patient treated with antithyroid drugs. Recombination joined TRBV27 with TRBJ1-2; the junction holds 9 bases that match TRBD1. The origin of this receptor is a female donor with Graves disease. CDR3 protein: CASSFGTGSGYTF. The DNA reads as follows: TGTGCCAGCAGTTTTGGGACAGGGTCCGGCTACACCTTC.